The 13 T cell receptor beta chains given below trace back to one sample, sequenced in a study of beta chain features in type 1 diabetes listed by TCRdb under 2018. On the study overall, not on this receptor specifically: In all four CD4+ subsets, TCRB CDR3 length was moderately but significantly shorter in type 1 diabetes patients.

The library relied on the immunoSEQ multiplex PCR assay. All of the isolated RNA was reverse transcribed with the High Capacity cDNA Reverse Transcription Kit, so expressed TCRB transcripts were sequenced. TCRdb's version of the immuneACCESS table is confined to in-frame rearrangements and falls short of the full clone set. An unresolved V gene accounts for under half of the shortfall where checked; the remainder is of unknown origin. This sample holds roughly 240,000 clones; about 23% were observed only once. The ten most abundant clones make up more than 0.009% of the sample. Their target antigens are unknown. The material sequenced was naive CD4+ T cells from blood. The intended sense of this specimen's cell subset or site label: true naive CD4+ T cells. The receptors come from a woman aged 25-40 years with type 1 diabetes.

This clone was counted a few times. The chain is built from TRBV15 and TRBJ2-1, with 10 bases lining up with TRBD1. The germline gives CDR1 LNHNV, CDR2 YYDKDF (reference sequence). V lost 8 bases, J lost 2 bases, and 3 bases stayed unmatched. CDR3 size: 14 residues. CDR3 nucleotides: TGTGCCACCCAGACAGGGGGCGCCTACAATGAGCAGTTCTTC. Amino acid sequence: CATQTGGAYNEQFF.

V is TRBV30 and J is TRBJ1-1; D is ambiguous. Germline CDR1 GTSNPN, CDR2 SVGIG (reference sequence). Trimming removed 2 bases at V and 1 base at J, with 8 bases between. The CDR3 covers 13 residues. The CDR3 reads CAWSLQANTEAFF. The CDR3 coding sequence is TGTGCCTGGAGTTTGCAGGCGAACACTGAAGCTTTCTTT.

This chain joins TRBV27 and TRBJ1-2, with a possible D match to TRBD1 (6 bases). Trimming left V 2 bases short and J 6 bases short, with 10 bases between. The CDR3 length is 13 residues. The germline gives CDR1 MNHEY, CDR2 SMNVEV (reference sequence). CDR3 protein: CASSLVGAHGYTF. The CDR3, as DNA: TGTGCCAGCAGTTTAGTGGGGGCGCATGGCTACACCTTC.

This clone was observed a handful of times. Other DNA variants within this sample encode the same CDR3. The J gene is TRBJ1-5, the V gene TRBV29-1, with 7 bases fitting TRBD1. The CDR3 covers 13 residues. The V gene end was trimmed by 6 bases and the J gene end by 0 bases; junction bases not matched to a gene: 2. Germline V gene lookup returns CDR1 SQVTM and CDR2 ANQGSEA. CDR3 sequence reads: CSVGDSSNQPQHF. The CDR3 coding sequence is TGCAGCGTCGGGGACAGTAGCAATCAGCCCCAGCATTTT.

This clone was recorded a few times. V is TRBV7-3 and J is TRBJ2-1; 8 bases agree with TRBD2. The CDR3 contains 15 residues. Germline V lookup: CDR1 SGHTA, CDR2 FQGTGA. V shed 5 bases and J 7 bases; nucleotides not matched to a gene: 10. In DNA, the CDR3 is TGTGCCAGCAGCACCTCCGGGACTAGTAGTAATGAGCAGTTCTTC. Translation gives CASSTSGTSSNEQFF.

The V gene is TRBV5-1, the J gene TRBJ2-1, with TRBD2 as a possible D gene (5 bases). The CDR3 has 15 amino acids. The V and J ends lost 4 bases and 6 bases respectively, with 17 bases between them. Germline assignment: CDR1 SGHRS and CDR2 YFSETQ. CDR3 bases: TGCGCCAGCAGCGAACTCAGGCCGGGGAGCAATGAGCAGTTCTTC. Translating it yields CASSELRPGSNEQFF.

There are a few counts of this clone. The chain is built from TRBV14 and TRBJ2-1, with TRBD2 as a possible D gene (5 bases). This CDR3 region has 14 residues. CDR1 is SGHDN, CDR2 FVKESK, per germline. V dropped 2 bases and J dropped 6 bases, with 11 bases sitting between them. This chain's CDR3 is CASSQRQEANEQFF. CDR3 nucleotide sequence: TGTGCCAGCAGCCAACGGCAGGAGGCCAATGAGCAGTTCTTC.

As concerns this clone: The sample has other DNA sequences that encode this CDR3 too. V is TRBV2 and J is TRBJ1-2, with D uncertain. This CDR3 has 12 amino acids. V gave up 4 bases and J gave up 0 bases, with 3 bases separating them. Germline-derived CDR1 and CDR2 are SNHLY and FYNNEI. CDR3: CASSASNYGYTF. In DNA form, the CDR3 reads TGTGCCAGCAGTGCCTCTAACTATGGCTACACCTTC.

The sample holds a few counts of this clone. This chain uses TRBV30 with TRBJ2-4; 10 nucleotides line up with TRBD1. The CDR3 extends over 13 amino acids. Germline V CDR1 and CDR2: GTSNPN, SVGIG (reference sequence). V was clipped by 2 bases and J by 16 bases; unmatched bases: 11. The CDR3 loop reads CAWSTTGGASEYF. The CDR3 nucleotides are TGTGCCTGGAGTACGACAGGGGGCGCGTCCGAATACTTC.

This clone was counted a few times. The chain links TRBV6-6 to TRBJ2-2, with D perhaps TRBD1 (5 bases). This CDR3 has 16 amino acids. The germline gives CDR1 MNHNY, CDR2 SVGAGI (reference sequence). V gave up 7 bases and J gave up 8 bases, with 23 bases separating them. DNA for the CDR3: TGTGCCAGCACCCCTCTGGGGCGGTCTGAGTTAGGGGAGCTGTTTTTT. Translated: CASTPLGRSELGELFF.

CDR3 DNA: TGTGCCAGCAGCCTCCGGGACAGGGGTGCCGAGCAGTACTTC. Residues: CASSLRDRGAEQYF. V gene TRBV6-5 combines with J gene TRBJ2-7, with 10 bases that match TRBD1. From germline, CDR1 is MNHEY and CDR2 SVGAGI. The CDR3 runs 14 residues. Trimming cost V 6 bases and J 6 bases; bases outside gene matches: 8.

This clone was seen a few times. The genes are TRBV5-6 and TRBJ2-3; 9 bases fit TRBD1. The CDR3 runs 16 residues. Trimming took 4 bases from V and 3 from J; bases not matched to a gene: 9. Germline-derived CDR1 and CDR2 are SGHDT and YYEEEE. The DNA for the CDR3 is TGTGCCAGCAGCGGGAGAGACAGGGGGTCGACAGATACGCAGTATTTT. Amino acids: CASSGRDRGSTDTQYF.

The chain is built from TRBV7-3 and TRBJ2-3; D is ambiguous. Germline-derived CDR1 and CDR2 are SGHTA and FQGTGA. The CDR3 totals 12 residues. Trimming shortened V by 5 bases and J by 4 bases, and 7 bases separated the two germline ends. The CDR3 region has the DNA TGTGCCAGCAGCCTAGATGCAGATACGCAGTATTTT. Amino acids: CASSLDADTQYF.